This T cell receptor beta chain was captured in a study of T cell responses to AZD1222 COVID-19 vaccine. Regarding the study as a whole: Two AZD1222 doses significantly raised spike-specific TCR breadth and depth over controls.

The CDR3 totals 13 residues. Trimming removed 6 bases at V and 1 base at J, with 9 bases between. This clone was picked up one time. Its specificity is unknown. The repertoire was sequenced with immunoSEQ multiplex PCR; TCRdb's copy has only in-frame clones and lacks some. The repertoire holds about 180,000 clones, with around nine tenths as singletons. This chain connects TRBV12-3 or TRBV12-4 to TRBJ1-2; D is perhaps TRBD1 (5 bases). The material was peripheral blood, obtained 28 days after the second AZD1222 dose. The source is an adult who received the AZD1222 COVID-19 vaccine. CDR3 amino acids: CASSEQVNYGYTF. In DNA form, the CDR3 reads TGTGCCAGCAGCGAACAGGTTAACTATGGCTACACCTTC.